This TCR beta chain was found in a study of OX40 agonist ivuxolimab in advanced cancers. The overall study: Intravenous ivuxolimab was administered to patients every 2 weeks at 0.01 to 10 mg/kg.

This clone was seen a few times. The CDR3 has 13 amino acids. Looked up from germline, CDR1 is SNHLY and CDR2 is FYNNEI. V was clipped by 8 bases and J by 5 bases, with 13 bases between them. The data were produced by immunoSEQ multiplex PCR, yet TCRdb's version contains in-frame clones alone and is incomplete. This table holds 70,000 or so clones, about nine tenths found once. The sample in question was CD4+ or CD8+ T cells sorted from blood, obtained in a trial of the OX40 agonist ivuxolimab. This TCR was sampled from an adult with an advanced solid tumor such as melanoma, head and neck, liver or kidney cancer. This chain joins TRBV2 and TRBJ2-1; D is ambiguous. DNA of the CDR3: TGTGCCAGCGGGATCTCCCTCGACAATGAGCAGTTCTTC. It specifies CASGISLDNEQFF.